The T cell receptor (beta chain) described here comes from a study of blood T cell repertoires in COVID-19 (dated by TCRdb to the early 2020s). With respect to the entire study: Samples covering the acute and convalescent phases of COVID-19 were provided by collaborators in the United States, Italy and Spain. The prospective study material was composed of cDNA or gDNA derived from T cells, B-cell-depleted T cells, or PBMCs. Subjects who had been exposed to COVID-19, were actively infected with it, or had recovered from it provided the deeply sampled blood TCRbeta repertoires that made up the dataset. The repertoires were released in a freely available public database meant as a resource for research on the immune response to SARS-CoV-2. The samples were drawn from two sources: the first 160 participants of the ongoing ImmuneRACE study, and 1,000 to 1,500 subjects contributed by 6 global collaborators. Nearly every sample came with metadata listing a de-identified subject ID, COVID-19 status, age in years and sex. HLA class I and class II types, where available, came from metadata supplied by the sample provider rather than from assay-based typing.

Whole blood was collected in K2EDTA tubes by collaborating institutions according to the institutions' own protocols. Collaborator samples were shipped for TCRbeta analysis as frozen whole blood, isolated PBMCs, or DNA extracted from either sample type. As for this clone: Its antigen has not been determined. Per-base qualities were not stored, and no clone one base away is much larger.

TCRbeta CDR3 regions were amplified from genomic DNA by means of the immunoSEQ Assay, a bias-controlled multiplex PCR. The authors' analysis ran thus. Within the assay, amplification of reference gene primers was used to estimate how many nucleated cells each sample contained. To quantify the absolute abundance of each unique TCRbeta CDR3 rearrangement, sequence reads were collapsed and filtered. For each sample, productive Simpson clonality was calculated as the square root of Simpson's diversity index over productive rearrangements. This immuneACCESS table, as held by TCRdb, lists in-frame sequences with V and J called but not all clones. Of the missing ones, under half trace to an unresolved V gene in checked studies; the others have no known cause. Clone size and V and J calls were adopted from that table, with D and trimming inferred from the DNA. This sample comprises about 330,000 clones, around nine tenths of them detected only once. The top ten hold about 3.9% of the sample.

What the study reported, not specific to this receptor: Clinical and demographic metadata were provided uncurated, with the amount varying by source and participant.

The receptor comes from a woman aged 45-60 years with active or convalescent COVID-19. Sequencing was carried out using peripheral blood.

In nucleotides, the sequence is TGTGCCAGCAGCTTTAGGGGCCGCAGCTCCTACGAGCAGTACTTC. Its protein product is CASSFRGRSSYEQYF. The chain is assembled from TRBV5-6 and TRBJ2-7; possibly the D gene is TRBD1, per 5 matching bases. From the cysteine up to the phenylalanine, the CDR3 has a length of 15 residues. Just CDR3 DNA is preserved here, 45 bases in frame from base 1. V lost 2 bases and J lost 0 bases; the stretch between them is 12 bases long. The germline V gene yields SGHDT for CDR1 and YYEEEE for CDR2.